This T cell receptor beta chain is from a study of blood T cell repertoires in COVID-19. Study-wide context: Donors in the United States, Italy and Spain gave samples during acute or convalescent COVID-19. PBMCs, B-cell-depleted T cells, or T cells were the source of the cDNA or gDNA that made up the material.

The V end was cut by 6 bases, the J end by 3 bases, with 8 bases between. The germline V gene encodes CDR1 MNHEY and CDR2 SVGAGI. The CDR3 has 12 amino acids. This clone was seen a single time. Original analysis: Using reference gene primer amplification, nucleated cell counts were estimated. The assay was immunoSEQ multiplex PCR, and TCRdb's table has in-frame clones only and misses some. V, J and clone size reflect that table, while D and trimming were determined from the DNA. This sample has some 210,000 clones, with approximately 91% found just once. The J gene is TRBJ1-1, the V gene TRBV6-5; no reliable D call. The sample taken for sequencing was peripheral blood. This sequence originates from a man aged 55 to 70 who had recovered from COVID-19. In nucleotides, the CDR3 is TGTGCCAGCAGCAGGTTGGACACTGAAGCTTTCTTT. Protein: CASSRLDTEAFF.